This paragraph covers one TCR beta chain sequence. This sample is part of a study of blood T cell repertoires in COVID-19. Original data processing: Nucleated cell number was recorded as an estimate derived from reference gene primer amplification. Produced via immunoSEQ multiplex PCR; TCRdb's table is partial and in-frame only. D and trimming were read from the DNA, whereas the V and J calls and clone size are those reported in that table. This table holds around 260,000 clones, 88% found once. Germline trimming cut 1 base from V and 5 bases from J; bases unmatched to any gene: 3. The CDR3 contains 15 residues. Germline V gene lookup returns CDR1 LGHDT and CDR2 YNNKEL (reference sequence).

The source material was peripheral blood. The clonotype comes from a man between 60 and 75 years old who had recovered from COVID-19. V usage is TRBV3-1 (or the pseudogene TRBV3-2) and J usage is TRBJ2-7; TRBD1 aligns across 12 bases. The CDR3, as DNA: TGTGCCAGCAGCCAAGGAAGGGACAGGGGGCACGAGCAGTACTTC. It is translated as CASSQGRDRGHEQYF.